Following are 22 T cell receptor beta chains from one sample sequenced in a study of blood T cell repertoires in COVID-19. The table came from immunoSEQ multiplex PCR; TCRdb's copy has only in-frame clones and leaves some out. This table has 200,000 to 300,000 clones, 80% to 85% appearing once. The sequencing sample was made of peripheral blood. The receptors come from a man aged 60 to 75 with acute or convalescent COVID-19.

The chain couples TRBV28 to TRBJ2-5; 7 nucleotides match TRBD2. In germline, CDR1 is MDHEN, CDR2 SYDVKM. Trimming removed 5 bases from V and 6 bases from J; junction bases left unmatched: 12. The CDR3 extends over 15 amino acids. The CDR3 loop reads CASSAGVGNRKTQYF. The CDR3 DNA sequence: TGTGCCAGCAGTGCGGGGGTAGGCAATCGTAAGACCCAGTACTTC.

The genes are TRBV5-1 and TRBJ1-4; weak D call: TRBD1 (6 bases). Germline CDR1 reads SGHRS; CDR2 reads YFSETQ. The V gene lost 5 bases and the J gene lost 5 bases, with 22 bases spanning the gap. The CDR3 loop spans 17 amino acids. This chain's CDR3 is CASRPGTPPVGNEKLFF. Written as DNA, the CDR3 is TGCGCCAGCAGACCCGGGACACCACCCGTTGGGAATGAAAAACTGTTTTTT. The full variable domain, rest sourced from reference TRBV5-1 and TRBJ1-4, is KAGVTQTPRYLIKTRGQQVTLSCSPISGHRSVSWYQQTPGQGLQFLFEYFSETQRNKGNFPGRFSGRQFSNSRSEMNVSTLELGDSALYLCASRPGTPPVGNEKLFFGSGTQLSVL.

This chain links TRBV25-1 with TRBJ1-1; 7 nucleotides match TRBD1. This CDR3 region has 16 residues. V was pared by 5 bases and J by 0 bases, with 9 bases of the junction left unmatched. Germline CDR1 reads MGHDK; CDR2 reads SYGVNS. The CDR3, as DNA: TGTGCCAGCAGTTCCGGACAGGCCTACCTGAACACTGAAGCTTTCTTT. Translating gives CASSSGQAYLNTEAFF.

The chain uses TRBV5-1 and TRBJ1-1, with TRBD1 matching over 9 bases. CDR1 and CDR2 from the germline V gene are SGHRS and YFSETQ. Losses at the gene ends were 4 bases for V and 4 bases for J; bases not matched to a gene: 8. The CDR3 is 15 amino acids. Here the CDR3 DNA reads TGCGCCAGCAGCAGGACAGGGGACGGCGGCACTGAAGCTTTCTTT. Translated, it gives CASSRTGDGGTEAFF.

This rearrangement joins TRBV7-2 to TRBJ1-1; maybe TRBD1 (6 bases). CDR3 size: 15 residues. Germline-derived CDR1 and CDR2 are SGHTA and FQGNSA. Deletions cut 7 bases from V and 4 bases from J, with 19 bases between. CDR3 coding DNA: TGTGCCAGCAAACAGGGCGGGCGCGAAGGCACTGAAGCTTTCTTT. It translates to CASKQGGREGTEAFF.

In this sample, this clone turned up once. The chain uses TRBV11-2 and TRBJ2-7; the D is unclear. Trimming shortened V by 0 bases and J by 6 bases, and 9 bases separated the two germline ends. The V gene's germline CDR1 is SGHAT and CDR2 FQNNGV. The CDR3 sequence is 13 residues long. This CDR3 is CASSLESLGEQYF. CDR3 sequence (DNA): TGTGCCAGCAGCTTAGAGAGTCTAGGCGAGCAGTACTTC.

This chain connects TRBV29-1 to TRBJ2-1, with D possibly TRBD2 on 5 matching bases. Trimming left V 7 bases short and J 8 bases short, with 21 bases between. Germline V gives CDR1 SQVTM, CDR2 ANQGSEA. There are 14 residues in the CDR3. The CDR3 region is CSADLRLVLDEQFF. CDR3 coding DNA: TGCAGCGCGGACTTGCGCCTGGTGCTGGATGAGCAGTTCTTC.

The genes are TRBV19 and TRBJ1-1; D remains ambiguous. The V end was cut by 6 bases, the J end by 4 bases, with 12 bases between. Germline V CDR1 and CDR2: LNHDA, SQIVND (reference sequence). The CDR3 is made up of 13 amino acids. Written as DNA, the CDR3 is TGTGCCAGTAGATACAGACAAACCACTGAAGCTTTCTTT. Residues: CASRYRQTTEAFF.

Only a few counts were recorded for this clone. This chain joins TRBV12-3 or TRBV12-4 and TRBJ2-7; D is ambiguous. The germline V and J ends were trimmed by 6 bases and 0 bases, with 9 bases remaining between them. This CDR3 spans 13 amino acids. The CDR3: CASRSTSSYEQYF. The DNA of the CDR3 is TGTGCCAGCAGGTCCACGAGCTCCTACGAGCAGTACTTC.

This clone came up once. The V gene is TRBV9, the J gene TRBJ2-7; TRBD1 agrees at 12 bases. The trim removed 3 bases at V and 1 base at J, leaving 11 bases unmatched. The CDR3 covers 18 residues. From germline, CDR1 is SGDLS and CDR2 YYNGEE. This CDR3 is CASSAPGQGAPLSYEQYF. The CDR3 DNA reads TGTGCCAGCAGCGCACCGGGACAGGGGGCTCCCTTGTCCTACGAGCAGTACTTC.

The sample holds one count of this clone. The rearrangement joins TRBV12-3 or TRBV12-4 to TRBJ1-5; D not certain. CDR3 length: 13 amino acids. V lost 3 bases, J lost 11 bases, and 14 bases lay in between. Written as DNA, the CDR3 is TGTGCCAGCAGTTTTGGGCATACAGTGTCCCAGCATTTT. It specifies CASSFGHTVSQHF.

V is TRBV9 and J is TRBJ2-1; the match to TRBD2 covers 9 bases. Per the germline V gene, CDR1 is SGDLS and CDR2 is YYNGEE. The CDR3 extends over 20 amino acids. After removal of 2 bases from V and 5 bases from J, the junction contained 20 bases not matched to a gene. In nucleotides, the CDR3 is TGTGCCAGCAGCGTGAGTAAGGCGGGACTAGCATACCCTCTGGACAATGAGCAGTTCTTC. Protein: CASSVSKAGLAYPLDNEQFF.

This clone was observed a handful of times. This rearrangement joins TRBV28 to TRBJ1-5; a possible D gene is TRBD1 (5 bases). CDR1 and CDR2 (germline): MDHEN, SYDVKM. The CDR3 length is 16 residues. Trimming took 6 bases from V and 0 from J, leaving 15 bases between them. CDR3 coding DNA: TGTGCCAGCAGCCGTATCAGGGTTTATAGCAATCAGCCCCAGCATTTT. It yields the protein CASSRIRVYSNQPQHF.

The rearrangement joins TRBV2 to TRBJ1-4, with D perhaps TRBD1 (6 bases). The CDR3 has 12 residues. Germline V gene sequence: CDR1 SNHLY, CDR2 FYNNEI. V was cut by 10 bases and J by 1 base, with 7 bases left in between. CDR3 protein: CAIQGTNEKLFF. In DNA form, the CDR3 reads TGTGCCATACAGGGAACTAATGAAAAACTGTTTTTT.

The chain couples TRBV4-3 to TRBJ2-1; TRBD2 agrees at 8 bases. V gave up 4 bases and J gave up 7 bases; unmatched junction bases: 12. Germline V lookup: CDR1 LGHNA, CDR2 YSLEER. CDR3 size: 16 residues. CDR3 nucleotides: TGCGCCAGCAGCCTGAATCCCAGCGGGAGTGGGAATGAGCAGTTCTTC. It yields the protein CASSLNPSGSGNEQFF.

This clone was seen a single time. The chain combines TRBV4-1 with TRBJ1-2, with 9 bases identical to TRBD1. The length of the CDR3 is 16 residues. Unmatched junction bases numbered 10, after V lost 4 bases and J lost 4 bases. Germline assignment: CDR1 MGHRA and CDR2 YSYEKL. CDR3 in amino acids: CASSLYGDRAPYGYTF. Written as DNA, the CDR3 is TGCGCCAGCAGCCTATATGGGGACAGGGCTCCCTATGGCTACACCTTC.

J is TRBJ2-5 and V is TRBV28, with TRBD1 matching over 8 bases. The V gene's germline CDR1 is MDHEN and CDR2 SYDVKM. The CDR3 has 13 residues. The V segment lost 7 bases and the J segment 3 bases; nucleotides outside the gene matches: 4. CDR3 nucleotide sequence: TGTGCCAGCACCCCAGGGGGCGAAGAGACCCAGTACTTC. It yields the protein CASTPGGEETQYF.

This clone was recorded once. CDR3 DNA: TGTGCCAGCAGTGAAAACTGGAGACTATCCCCCACAGATACGCAGTATTTT. Residues: CASSENWRLSPTDTQYF. V usage is TRBV6-1 and J usage is TRBJ2-3; the D gene is possibly TRBD2 (5 bases). CDR3 length: 17 amino acids. CDR1 is MNHNS and CDR2 is SASEGT in the germline V gene. Trimming stripped 2 bases from V and 2 bases from J, with 17 bases between.

The CDR3 loop is CASSLTRQRQDTQYF. The CDR3 region has the DNA TGTGCCAGCAGCTTAACCCGACAGAGACAAGATACGCAGTATTTT. The gene calls are TRBV7-2 and TRBJ2-3; D is perhaps TRBD1 (5 bases). CDR3 length: 15 residues. Trimming pared 2 bases from V and 5 bases from J, leaving 14 bases between. Germline-derived CDR1 and CDR2 are SGHTA and FQGNSA.

The rearrangement uses TRBV27 and TRBJ2-7; 11 nucleotides line up with TRBD2. J lost 6 bases, V lost 5 bases, and 9 bases had no gene match. The CDR3 has 15 residues. Germline CDR1 MNHEY, CDR2 SMNVEV (reference sequence). CDR3 nucleotides: TGTGCCAGCAGTAGACTAGCGGGGAGTATAGGCGAGCAGTACTTC. Its translation is CASSRLAGSIGEQYF.

V and J are TRBV25-1 and TRBJ2-3; no definite D call. V was shortened by 11 bases and J by 2 bases, with 14 bases between the two germline ends. CDR1 and CDR2 from the germline V gene are MGHDK and SYGVNS. CDR3 length: 13 residues. The CDR3 sequence: CALELSPTDTQYF. The CDR3 nucleotides read TGTGCCCTAGAGCTTTCCCCCACAGATACGCAGTATTTT.

The chain uses TRBV7-2 and TRBJ2-4; maybe TRBD2 (7 bases). Germline CDR1 and CDR2: SGHTA and FQGNSA. Trimming stripped 2 bases from V and 0 bases from J, with 17 bases between. The length of the CDR3 is 18 residues. The CDR3 here is CASSLLSGTKIAKNIQYF. CDR3 sequence (DNA): TGTGCCAGCAGCTTATTGAGCGGGACAAAAATAGCCAAAAACATTCAGTACTTC.